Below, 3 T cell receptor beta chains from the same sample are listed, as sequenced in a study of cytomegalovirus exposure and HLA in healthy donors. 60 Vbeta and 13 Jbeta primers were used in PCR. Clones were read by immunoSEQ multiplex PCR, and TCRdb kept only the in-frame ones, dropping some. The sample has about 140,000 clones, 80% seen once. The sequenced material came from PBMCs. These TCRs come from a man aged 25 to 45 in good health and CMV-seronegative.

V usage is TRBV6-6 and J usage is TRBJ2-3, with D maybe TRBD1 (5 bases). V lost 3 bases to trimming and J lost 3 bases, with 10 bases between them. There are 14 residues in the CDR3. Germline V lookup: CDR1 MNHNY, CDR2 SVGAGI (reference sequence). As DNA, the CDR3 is TGTGCCAGCAGTTATGGGCAGGGTACAGATACGCAGTATTTT. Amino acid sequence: CASSYGQGTDTQYF.

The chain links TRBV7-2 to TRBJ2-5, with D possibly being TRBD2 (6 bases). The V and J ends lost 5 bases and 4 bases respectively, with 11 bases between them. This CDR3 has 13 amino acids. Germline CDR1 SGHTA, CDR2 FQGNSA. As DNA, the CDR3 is TGTGCCAGCAGCCAAGGAGGGAGAGAGACCCAGTACTTC. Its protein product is CASSQGGRETQYF.

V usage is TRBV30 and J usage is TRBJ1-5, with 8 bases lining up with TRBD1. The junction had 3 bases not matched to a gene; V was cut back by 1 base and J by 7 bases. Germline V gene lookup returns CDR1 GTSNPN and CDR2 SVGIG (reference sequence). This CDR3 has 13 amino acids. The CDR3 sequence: CAWSGQGLQPQHF. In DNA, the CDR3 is TGTGCCTGGAGTGGACAGGGGTTACAGCCCCAGCATTTT.